The present TCR beta chain was sequenced within a study of blood T cells in healthy people across ages. In the study overall: There was about one barcoded beta molecule captured by template switching per two T cells. Study-wide points: CMV status of donors was unknown, possibly confounding expanded clonotype changes.

V was trimmed by 2 bases and J by 2 bases, leaving 7 bases between them. CDR3 length equals 15 residues. Germline CDR1 and CDR2: SNHLY and FYNNEI. Using a J-beta primer mix together with a sample-barcoded 5' primer, a second PCR was run for about 6 to 12 cycles. MiXCR, run by TCRdb on the 5' RACE reads, gives a single entry per CDR3 protein. The table records approximately 1,000,000 distinct CDR3 sequences, less than 50% of them present only once. As regards this clonotype: What it binds is unknown.

This sequence joins TRBV2 and TRBJ2-6, with D perhaps given as TRBD1 or TRBD2 (5 bases each). The sequencing input was blood. The receptor comes from a woman aged 60-75 years in good health. The CDR3 loop is CASSEQGPGANVLTF. For the CDR3, the DNA is TGTGCCAGCAGTGAACAGGGACCTGGGGCCAACGTCCTGACTTTC. The whole variable domain, filled in from reference TRBV2 and TRBJ2-6, reads EPEVTQTPSHQVTQMGQEVILRCVPISNHLYFYWYRQILGQKVEFLVSFYNNEISEKSEIFDDQFSVERPDGSNFTLKIRSTKLEDSAMYFCASSEQGPGANVLTFGAGSRLTVL.